This T cell receptor beta chain was sequenced in a study of T cell responses to AZD1222 COVID-19 vaccine. For the study at large: Second doses that came at about 4 or about 12 weeks were put together.

This CDR3 comprises 14 residues. Trimming took 4 bases from V and 6 from J, leaving 11 bases between them. CDR1 is SGHRS and CDR2 is YFSETQ in the germline V gene. Overall study results and limits: White British donors predominated, females outnumbered males, and clonal diversity was possibly underestimated. Dominant CD4 TCR responses targeted spike regions 160-218 and 743-854.

Remarks on this clone: Its specificity is unknown.

Profiling relied on immunoSEQ multiplex PCR, and the TCRdb table lists in-frame clones only, not all of them. In the table there are approximately 90,000 clones, around 91% of which are singletons. The material sequenced was peripheral blood, taken on day 0 of AZD1222 vaccination. The chain is built from TRBV5-1 and TRBJ1-6, with D tentatively TRBD1 (5 bases). This TCR derives from an adult in good health. The DNA of the CDR3 is TGCGCCAGCAGCGTCAGGGAGGTTAATTCACCCCTCCACTTT. It codes for CASSVREVNSPLHF. Complete variable domain (other parts from reference TRBV5-1 and TRBJ1-6): KAGVTQTPRYLIKTRGQQVTLSCSPISGHRSVSWYQQTPGQGLQFLFEYFSETQRNKGNFPGRFSGRQFSNSRSEMNVSTLELGDSALYLCASSVREVNSPLHFGNGTRLTVT.